One and the same sample provided the 4 T cell receptor beta chains below, sequenced in a study of Graves' ophthalmopathy and Graves' hyperthyroidism. For repertoire sequencing, the TCR beta CDR3 regions were amplified from RNA transcripts. Scientists carried out first-round RT-PCR using HTBI primers and then a second-round multiplex PCR. TCRdb analysed the multiplex PCR reads with MiXCR anew, one entry per CDR3 protein. This sample carries approximately 1.2 million distinct CDR3 sequences, about two fifths of them seen once, and the ten largest clones take approximately 12%. Sequenced sample: peripheral blood or thyroid tissue (not recorded which). These receptors were collected from an adult man with Graves' hyperthyroidism.

The table lists this clonotype with many counts. V gene TRBV20-1 combines with J gene TRBJ2-7; 12 positions match TRBD2. CDR3 length: 15 residues. The ends lost 3 bases at V and 1 base at J; junction bases unmatched: 4. CDR1 and CDR2 (germline): DFQATT, SNEGSKA (reference sequence). CDR3 in amino acids: CSARTSGGSSYEQYF. CDR3 sequence (DNA): TGCAGTGCTAGGACTAGCGGGGGTTCATCCTACGAGCAGTACTTC.

This clonotype occurred many times. CDR3 loop: CASSFRQVTYEQYF. CDR3 in DNA: TGTGCCAGCAGCTTCCGACAGGTGACCTACGAGCAGTACTTC. The rearrangement uses TRBV7-2 and TRBJ2-7; D might be TRBD1 (6 bases). V was shortened by 3 bases and J by 2 bases, with 11 bases between the two germline ends. CDR1 and CDR2 (germline): SGHTA, FQGNSA. This CDR3 region has 14 residues.

In this sample, this clonotype turned up once. The limits of the CDR3 on the DNA are not certain, so only TCRdb's listed CDR3 is given. The rearrangement uses TRBV10-3 and TRBJ1-2. Germline CDR1 ENHRY, CDR2 SYGVKD. The CDR3 numbers 17 amino acids, ends counted. CDR3: CAICSAPLTRGRYGYTF.

This clonotype was observed many times. V gene TRBV5-6 combines with J gene TRBJ1-2; D gene ambiguous. The germline V and J ends were trimmed by 4 bases and 3 bases, with 10 bases remaining between them. Germline V gives CDR1 SGHDT, CDR2 YYEEEE. CDR3 length equals 13 residues. The CDR3 DNA follows: TGTGCCAGCAGCGAGCTAACAGACTATGGCTACACCTTC. As protein: CASSELTDYGYTF.